The present entry profiles one T cell receptor beta chain with its context. The sample comes from a study of shared clonotypes between healthy human individuals. Profiled with immunoSEQ multiplex PCR; TCRdb holds only in-frame clones, not every one. The sample records about 2.2 million clones, around 93% being singletons. Terminally differentiated effector memory CD45RA+ cells were excluded by CCR7 positive selection of CD45RO-negative cells. This CDR3 contains 15 residues. The germline gives CDR1 LGHNA, CDR2 YSLEER. Trimming pared 1 base from V and 4 bases from J, leaving 13 bases between. This rearrangement joins TRBV4-3 to TRBJ1-1; TRBD1 is a possible D gene (5 bases). The sample comprised naive CD8+ T cells from PBMCs. The clonotype comes from a man between 18 and 29 years old in good health. Some clones in this sample may be carry-over from other donors' samples. CDR3 protein: CASSQGLRQPTEAFF. As DNA, the CDR3 is TGCGCCAGCAGCCAAGGCCTTCGACAGCCCACTGAAGCTTTCTTT.